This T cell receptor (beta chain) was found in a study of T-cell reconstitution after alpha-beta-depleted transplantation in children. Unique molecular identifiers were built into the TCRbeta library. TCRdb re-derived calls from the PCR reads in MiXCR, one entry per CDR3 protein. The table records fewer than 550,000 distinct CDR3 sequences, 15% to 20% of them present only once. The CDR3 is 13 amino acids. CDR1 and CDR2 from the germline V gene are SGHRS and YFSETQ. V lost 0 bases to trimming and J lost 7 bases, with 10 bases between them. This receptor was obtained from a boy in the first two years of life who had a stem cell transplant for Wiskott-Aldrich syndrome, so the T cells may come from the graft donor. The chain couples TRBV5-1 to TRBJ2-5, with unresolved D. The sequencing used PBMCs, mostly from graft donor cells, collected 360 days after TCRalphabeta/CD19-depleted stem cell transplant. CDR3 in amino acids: CASSLDRIRTQYF. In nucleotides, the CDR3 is TGCGCCAGCAGCTTGGATCGGATCCGGACCCAGTACTTC.